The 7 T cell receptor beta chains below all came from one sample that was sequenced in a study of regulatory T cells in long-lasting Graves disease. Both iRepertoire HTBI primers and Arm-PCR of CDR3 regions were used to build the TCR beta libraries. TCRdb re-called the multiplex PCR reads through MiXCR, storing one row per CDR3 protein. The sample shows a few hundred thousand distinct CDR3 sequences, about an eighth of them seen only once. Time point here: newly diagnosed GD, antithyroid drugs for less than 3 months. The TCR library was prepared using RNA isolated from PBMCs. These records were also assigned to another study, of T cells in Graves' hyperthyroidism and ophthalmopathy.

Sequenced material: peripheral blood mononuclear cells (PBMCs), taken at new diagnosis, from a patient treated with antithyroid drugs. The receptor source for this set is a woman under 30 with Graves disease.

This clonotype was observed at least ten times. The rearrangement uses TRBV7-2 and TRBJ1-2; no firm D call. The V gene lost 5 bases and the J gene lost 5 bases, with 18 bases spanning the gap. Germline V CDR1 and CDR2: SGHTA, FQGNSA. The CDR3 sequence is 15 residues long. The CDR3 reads CASSPSPGSGYGYTF. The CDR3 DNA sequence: TGTGCCAGCAGCCCAAGCCCCGGGAGCGGGTATGGCTACACCTTC.

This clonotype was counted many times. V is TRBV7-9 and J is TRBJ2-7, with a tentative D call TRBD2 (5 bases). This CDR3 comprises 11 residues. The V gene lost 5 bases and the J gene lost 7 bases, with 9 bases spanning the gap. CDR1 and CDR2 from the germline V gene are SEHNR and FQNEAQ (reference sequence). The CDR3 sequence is CASSVRGEQYF. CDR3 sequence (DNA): TGTGCCAGCAGCGTACGAGGGGAGCAGTACTTC.

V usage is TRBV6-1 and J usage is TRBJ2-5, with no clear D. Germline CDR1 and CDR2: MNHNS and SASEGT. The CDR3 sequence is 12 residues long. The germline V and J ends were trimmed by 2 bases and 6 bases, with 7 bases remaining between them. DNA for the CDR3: TGTGCCAGCAGTGAATACTGGCAGACCCAGTACTTC. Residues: CASSEYWQTQYF.

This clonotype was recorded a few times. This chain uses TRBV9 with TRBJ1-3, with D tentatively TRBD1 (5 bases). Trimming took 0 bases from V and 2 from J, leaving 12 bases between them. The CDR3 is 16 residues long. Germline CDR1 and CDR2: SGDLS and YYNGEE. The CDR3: CASSVEGRRAGNTIYF. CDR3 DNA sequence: TGTGCCAGCAGCGTAGAAGGGCGCAGGGCTGGAAACACCATATATTTT.

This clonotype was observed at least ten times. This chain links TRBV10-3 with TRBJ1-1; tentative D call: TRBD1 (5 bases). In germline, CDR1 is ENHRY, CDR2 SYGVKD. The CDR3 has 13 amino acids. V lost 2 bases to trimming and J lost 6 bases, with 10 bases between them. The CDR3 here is CAISETRGAEAFF. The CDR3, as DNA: TGTGCCATCAGTGAGACTCGGGGGGCTGAAGCTTTCTTT.

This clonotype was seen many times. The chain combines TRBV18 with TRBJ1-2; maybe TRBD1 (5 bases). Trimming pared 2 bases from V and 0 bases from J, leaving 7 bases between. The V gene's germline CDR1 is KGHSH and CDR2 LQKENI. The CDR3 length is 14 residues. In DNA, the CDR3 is TGTGCCAGCTCACCAATGGGGGCTAACTATGGCTACACCTTC. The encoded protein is CASSPMGANYGYTF.

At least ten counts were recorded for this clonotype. In DNA, the CDR3 is TGTGCCATCAGGTATCAGGCTGGTACGGTCGAGCAGTACTTC. Translating gives CAIRYQAGTVEQYF. The genes are TRBV10-3 and TRBJ2-7; D ambiguous. Germline values: CDR1 ENHRY, CDR2 SYGVKD. V was trimmed by 6 bases and J by 6 bases, leaving 18 bases between them. The CDR3 sequence is 14 residues long.